These 28 T cell receptor beta chains were all obtained from the same sample, sequenced in a study of CD8 T cells in Susac syndrome. With random hexamers, 0.5 to 1 ug RNA was reverse transcribed. Via MiXCR, TCRdb re-called the immunoSEQ multiplex PCR reads, giving one row per CDR3 protein. This sample yields about 120,000 distinct CDR3 sequences, of which 94% are seen a single time; 0.095% to 0.1% belongs to the top ten. The sequenced material came from CD4+ T cells from PBMCs. The receptors come from a human donor in good health.

The chain couples TRBV27 to TRBJ2-1; D gene uncertain. CDR1 and CDR2 (germline): MNHEY, SMNVEV (reference sequence). This CDR3 has 15 residues. V dropped 3 bases and J dropped 8 bases, with 17 bases sitting between them. The CDR3 here is CASSFLRSLHDEQFF. CDR3 sequence (DNA): TGTGCCAGCAGTTTTTTACGTTCCCTTCACGATGAGCAGTTCTTC.

The V gene is TRBV20-1, the J gene TRBJ2-1; 7 bases map to TRBD2. CDR3 length: 17 amino acids. The germline V gene has CDR1 DFQATT and CDR2 SNEGSKA (reference sequence). The V gene end was trimmed by 0 bases and the J gene end by 1 base; junction bases not matched to a gene: 9. CDR3 sequence reads: CSARDQGGSRSYNEQFF. For the CDR3, the DNA is TGCAGTGCTAGAGATCAGGGCGGGAGCAGGTCCTACAATGAGCAGTTCTTC.

V usage is TRBV27 and J usage is TRBJ2-7; no firm D call. The CDR3 extends over 14 amino acids. The V gene lost 3 bases and the J gene lost 4 bases, with 13 bases spanning the gap. CDR1 and CDR2 (germline): MNHEY, SMNVEV (reference sequence). The CDR3 loop is CASSFIGIDYEQYF. The CDR3 bases are TGTGCCAGCAGTTTTATAGGAATAGATTACGAGCAGTACTTC.

V usage is TRBV3-1 and J usage is TRBJ1-3, with D perhaps matching TRBD1 (6 bases). Germline V gives CDR1 LGHDT, CDR2 YNNKEL (reference sequence). This CDR3 has 16 residues. V gave up 4 bases and J gave up 2 bases, with 15 bases separating them. Written as DNA, the CDR3 is TGTGCCAGCAGCCCCCTCTGGACAGTGGCTGGAAACACCATATATTTT. This translates into CASSPLWTVAGNTIYF.

This chain connects TRBV30 to TRBJ1-6; D is perhaps TRBD1 (5 bases). Between the trimmed V and J ends, which lost 1 base and 5 bases, there was a span of 12 bases. From germline, CDR1 is GTSNPN and CDR2 SVGIG (reference sequence). There are 15 residues in the CDR3. This CDR3 is CAWSARRGNNSPLHF. The CDR3, as DNA: TGTGCCTGGAGTGCCCGGCGGGGGAATAATTCACCCCTCCACTTT.

The chain employs TRBV20-1 and TRBJ2-3; D gene ambiguous. V dropped 4 bases and J dropped 6 bases, with 14 bases sitting between them. This CDR3 is built from 13 residues. Germline CDR1 and CDR2: DFQATT and SNEGSKA (reference sequence). As DNA, the CDR3 is TGCAGTGCTAAGGTATCAGGAGTGGATACGCAGTATTTT. Encoded protein: CSAKVSGVDTQYF.

This rearrangement joins TRBV5-1 to TRBJ1-2; tentative D call: TRBD1 (5 bases). The ends were cut back, 0 bases at V and 4 bases at J, with 16 bases in the middle. The CDR3 sequence is 16 residues long. CDR1 and CDR2 from the germline V gene are SGHRS and YFSETQ. CDR3 loop: CASSLGAGNHVYGYTF. In nucleotides, the CDR3 is TGCGCCAGCAGCTTGGGGGCAGGGAACCACGTCTATGGCTACACCTTC.

The chain combines TRBV7-2 with TRBJ1-2, with a possible D match to TRBD1 (5 bases). V was cut by 5 bases and J by 6 bases, with 16 bases left in between. The CDR3 is made up of 14 amino acids. Germline loops: CDR1 SGHTA, CDR2 FQGNSA. CDR3: CASSLSGGGHGYTF. The CDR3 bases are TGTGCCAGCAGCCTTAGTGGGGGAGGGCATGGCTACACCTTC.

This rearrangement joins TRBV6-2 or TRBV6-3 to TRBJ2-7; TRBD2 agrees at 8 bases. V lost 4 bases and J lost 6; bases outside the gene matches: 5. This CDR3 is built from 13 residues. From germline, CDR1 is MNHEY and CDR2 SVGEGT. The CDR3 DNA reads TGTGCCAGCAGTTCACTAGCGGCAGGCGAGCAGTACTTC. Translating gives CASSSLAAGEQYF.

The rearrangement joins TRBV7-9 to TRBJ2-5; tentative D call: TRBD2 (6 bases). V lost 5 bases and J lost 7, with 23 bases in between. Germline-derived CDR1 and CDR2 are SEHNR and FQNEAQ (reference sequence). The CDR3 is made up of 16 amino acids. This CDR3 is CASSLRRREPSGTQYF. The CDR3 bases are TGTGCCAGCAGCCTAAGGAGGCGGGAACCTTCCGGGACCCAGTACTTC.

The chain links TRBV28 to TRBJ2-1; 10 nucleotides line up with TRBD2. From germline, CDR1 is MDHEN and CDR2 SYDVKM. V dropped 2 bases and J dropped 9; count of bases not matched to a gene: 7. The CDR3 has 15 residues. As DNA, the CDR3 is TGTGCCAGCAGTTTAGGAGGTAGCGGGGGGACTGAGCAGTTCTTC. Translated: CASSLGGSGGTEQFF.

The chain couples TRBV20-1 to TRBJ1-2, with TRBD1 identical over 7 bases. Germline values: CDR1 DFQATT, CDR2 SNEGSKA (reference sequence). CDR3 length equals 12 residues. V shed 5 bases and J 4 bases; nucleotides not matched to a gene: 4. Here the CDR3 reads CSAQRDSYGYTF. CDR3 in DNA: TGCAGTGCTCAACGGGACAGCTATGGCTACACCTTC.

V is TRBV29-1 and J is TRBJ1-4; 10 bases match TRBD1. V was clipped by 4 bases and J by 8 bases; unmatched bases: 13. The CDR3 has 16 residues. Germline V gene data show CDR1 as SQVTM and CDR2 as ANQGSEA. CDR3 DNA: TGCAGCGTTGCGGCACGACAGGGGGCTGGGGTGGAAAAACTGTTTTTT. Protein product: CSVAARQGAGVEKLFF.

V is TRBV20-1 and J is TRBJ2-3; D not resolved. The V gene lost 0 bases and the J gene lost 4 bases, with 14 bases spanning the gap. The CDR3 totals 15 residues. CDR1 and CDR2 from the germline V gene are DFQATT and SNEGSKA (reference sequence). CDR3 in DNA: TGCAGTGCTAGAGATGCAGCACAGAGCGCAGATACGCAGTATTTT. It translates to CSARDAAQSADTQYF.

This clonotype has a single count. The J gene is TRBJ2-3, the V gene TRBV2; D possibly corresponds to TRBD2 (5 bases). The germline V and J ends were trimmed by 6 bases and 2 bases, with 9 bases remaining between them. Germline-derived CDR1 and CDR2 are SNHLY and FYNNEI. This CDR3 is built from 13 residues. As DNA, the CDR3 is TGTGCCAGCAGCGGGGTGTCCACAGATACGCAGTATTTT. Translated: CASSGVSTDTQYF.

The chain's CDR3 is CASSSDTVSGYTF. The CDR3 DNA reads as TGCGCCAGCAGCTCTGACACTGTGAGTGGCTACACCTTC. The V gene is TRBV5-1, the J gene TRBJ1-2; D not resolved. Trimming cost V 3 bases and J 7 bases, with 13 bases left between them. CDR1 and CDR2 from the germline V gene are SGHRS and YFSETQ. This CDR3 region has 13 residues.

The chain is built from TRBV20-1 and TRBJ2-1; TRBD2 matches at 8 bases. With 3 bases clipped from V and 5 bases from J, the junction kept 9 bases outside the gene matches. This CDR3 contains 15 residues. Germline V CDR1 and CDR2: DFQATT, SNEGSKA (reference sequence). In DNA, the CDR3 is TGCAGTGCTAGTCCAAGTGGGACTAGACACAATGAGCAGTTCTTC. Protein sequence: CSASPSGTRHNEQFF.

The chain has TRBV29-1 and TRBJ2-7; 7 positions agree with TRBD1. Germline loops: CDR1 SQVTM, CDR2 ANQGSEA. The CDR3 has 13 residues. The ends lost 5 bases at V and 6 bases at J; junction bases unmatched: 10. Written as DNA, the CDR3 is TGCAGCGTTCTCGGGACAGTTCTCCGCGAGCAGTACTTC. Translated, it gives CSVLGTVLREQYF.

This clonotype was seen once. V is TRBV29-1 and J is TRBJ2-1; D unresolved. Trimming pared 5 bases from V and 8 bases from J, leaving 16 bases between. CDR1 SQVTM and CDR2 ANQGSEA come from the germline V gene. The CDR3 is made up of 13 amino acids. CDR3 residues: CSVRRLREDEQFF. The DNA for the CDR3 is TGCAGCGTTAGGAGACTGAGAGAGGATGAGCAGTTCTTC.

V and J are TRBV30 and TRBJ2-5; D possibly corresponds to TRBD1 (6 bases). This CDR3 has 13 amino acids. From germline, CDR1 is GTSNPN and CDR2 SVGIG (reference sequence). Trimming took off 1 base at V and 4 bases at J, with 10 bases between the two ends. CDR3 protein: CAWSGTEGETQYF. The CDR3 nucleotides read TGTGCCTGGAGTGGGACAGAAGGAGAGACCCAGTACTTC. Supplemented by reference TRBV30 and TRBJ2-5, the full variable domain reads SQTIHQWPATLVQPVGSPLSLECTVEGTSNPNLYWYRQAAGRGLQLLFYSVGIGQISSEVPQNLSASRPQDRQFILSSKKLLLSDSGFYLCAWSGTEGETQYFGPGTRLLVL.

This rearrangement joins TRBV28 to TRBJ2-7; 7 nucleotides match TRBD2. CDR1 and CDR2 from the germline V gene are MDHEN and SYDVKM. This CDR3 comprises 14 residues. V shed 6 bases, J shed 1 base, and the junction held 6 bases outside the gene matches. The CDR3 nucleotides are TGTGCCAGCAGAATAGGCGGGAGTTCCTACGAGCAGTACTTC. Its translation: CASRIGGSSYEQYF.

This chain connects TRBV20-1 to TRBJ1-1; D is perhaps TRBD1 (5 bases). V was shortened by 0 bases and J by 7 bases, with 21 bases between the two germline ends. This CDR3 contains 16 residues. Per the germline V gene, CDR1 is DFQATT and CDR2 is SNEGSKA (reference sequence). The CDR3: CSARDSQGIGTREAFF. The CDR3 DNA is TGCAGTGCTAGAGATAGCCAGGGCATAGGAACCCGTGAAGCTTTCTTT.

This clonotype was seen a single time. The rearrangement joins TRBV6-2 or TRBV6-3 to TRBJ2-7; 13 bases align to TRBD2. Germline CDR1 reads MNHEY; CDR2 reads SVGEGT. V trimming: 6 bases; J trimming: 6 bases; junction bases outside the gene matches: 11. The CDR3 extends over 16 amino acids. CDR3 protein: CASRTGLAGDKSEQYF. As DNA, the CDR3 is TGTGCCAGCAGAACCGGACTAGCGGGAGATAAGAGCGAGCAGTACTTC.

V gene TRBV18 combines with J gene TRBJ1-5, with D tentatively TRBD1 (6 bases). The germline gives CDR1 KGHSH, CDR2 LQKENI. The CDR3 is 13 residues long. Trimming pared 6 bases from V and 5 bases from J, leaving 11 bases between. DNA of the CDR3: TGTGCCAGCTCTAGGACAGCCGATCAGCCCCAGCATTTT. It translates to CASSRTADQPQHF.

V is TRBV7-2 and J is TRBJ2-7; D call uncertain. This CDR3 is 15 amino acids long. V lost 1 base, J lost 0 bases, and 10 bases lay in between. The germline V gene has CDR1 SGHTA and CDR2 FQGNSA. The DNA of the CDR3 is TGTGCCAGCAGCTTAGAAGCGTTGAGCTCCTACGAGCAGTACTTC. This translates into CASSLEALSSYEQYF.

This clonotype has just one count. The V and J genes are TRBV7-2 and TRBJ1-3; D ambiguous. The V end lost 0 bases, the J end lost 0 bases, and 9 bases lay between the germline ends. There are 16 residues in the CDR3. Germline assignment: CDR1 SGHTA and CDR2 FQGNSA. The CDR3 loop is CASSLAASTSGNTIYF. CDR3 DNA sequence: TGTGCCAGCAGCTTAGCGGCCAGTACCTCTGGAAACACCATATATTTT. The full variable domain, its missing parts supplied by reference TRBV7-2 and TRBJ1-3, is GAGVSQSPSNKVTEKGKDVELRCDPISGHTALYWYRQSLGQGLEFLIYFQGNSAPDKSGLPSDRFSAERTGGSVSTLTIQRTQQEDSAVYLCASSLAASTSGNTIYFGEGSWLTVV.

The chain's CDR3 is CASSPTAEAEQYF. CDR3 nucleotides: TGTGCCAGCAGCCCGACCGCGGAGGCCGAGCAGTACTTC. The chain uses TRBV7-2 and TRBJ2-7; D perhaps matches TRBD2 (5 bases). V was clipped by 5 bases and J by 6 bases, with 14 bases between them. The CDR3 sequence is 13 residues long. From germline, CDR1 is SGHTA and CDR2 FQGNSA.

V and J are TRBV20-1 and TRBJ1-5; D is uncertain. CDR1 and CDR2 (germline): DFQATT, SNEGSKA (reference sequence). The CDR3 runs 14 residues. V gave up 0 bases and J gave up 10 bases, with 16 bases separating them. The CDR3 DNA reads as TGCAGTGCTAGAGACCCCGGTGGAGATCTCCCCCAGCATTTT. Protein product: CSARDPGGDLPQHF.